The 18 T cell receptor beta chains presented below share a single source sample, sequenced in a study of CD8 T cells in Susac syndrome. Reverse transcription of roughly 0.45 to 1 ug RNA was performed with random hexamers. TCRdb re-called the immunoSEQ multiplex PCR reads through MiXCR, storing one row per CDR3 protein. The table includes about 81,000 distinct CDR3 sequences, nearly 95% detected once. Sequenced: CD8+ T cells from PBMCs. Receptors were obtained from a human donor with Susac syndrome.

The J gene is TRBJ2-1, the V gene TRBV20-1, with 12 nucleotides matching TRBD2. This CDR3 is built from 15 residues. Germline CDR1 DFQATT, CDR2 SNEGSKA (reference sequence). J was trimmed by 6 bases and V by 6 bases; bases with no gene match: 9. CDR3 DNA: TGCAGTGCAGAAGGTGGACTAGCGGGGCTCAATGAGCAGTTCTTC. This gives the protein CSAEGGLAGLNEQFF.

V and J are TRBV3-1 and TRBJ2-7; D tentatively fits TRBD1 or TRBD2 (5 bases each). Germline-derived CDR1 and CDR2 are LGHDT and YNNKEL (reference sequence). The V end lost 0 bases, the J end lost 7 bases, and 19 bases lay between the germline ends. The CDR3 runs to 16 residues. DNA for the CDR3: TGTGCCAGCAGCCAAGAAAGCGGTTGGGGCCCCGGGGAGCAGTACTTC. Translated: CASSQESGWGPGEQYF.

The chain joins TRBV7-9 to TRBJ2-1; 15 nucleotides line up with TRBD2. CDR3 length: 19 amino acids. Germline V gives CDR1 SEHNR, CDR2 FQNEAQ (reference sequence). V shed 2 bases, J shed 3 bases, and the junction held 8 bases outside the gene matches. The CDR3 nucleotides are TGTGCCAGCAGCTTAAAGGGACTAGCGGGGGGCTCGGTCTACAATGAGCAGTTCTTC. It specifies CASSLKGLAGGSVYNEQFF.

The chain uses TRBV5-6 and TRBJ2-1; D may be TRBD2 (6 bases). The CDR3 covers 18 residues. CDR1 and CDR2 (germline): SGHDT, YYEEEE. The V end lost 4 bases, the J end lost 1 base, and 21 bases lay between the germline ends. DNA for the CDR3: TGTGCCAGCAGCGCAAGTCACGCGGCAGGGACTTCCTACAATGAGCAGTTCTTC. Translating it yields CASSASHAAGTSYNEQFF.

The V and J genes are TRBV30 and TRBJ2-5; no clear D gene. The CDR3 length is 14 residues. CDR1 is GTSNPN, CDR2 SVGIG, per germline (reference sequence). The CDR3 loop is CAFTDSDAQETQYF. The CDR3 nucleotides are TGTGCGTTTACTGACTCGGACGCCCAAGAGACCCAGTACTTC.

This clonotype has just one count. CDR3 nucleotides: TGTGCCAGCAGCTTAGGAGGGGGCGATGATACGCAGTATTTT. This translates into CASSLGGGDDTQYF. This chain joins TRBV7-9 and TRBJ2-3; 7 bases match TRBD1. Germline values: CDR1 SEHNR, CDR2 FQNEAQ (reference sequence). The V and J ends lost 1 base and 6 bases, in that order; junction bases with no gene match: 4. CDR3 length equals 14 residues.

V is TRBV28 and J is TRBJ2-1; TRBD1 or TRBD2 may be the D gene (5 bases each). Deletions cut 6 bases from V and 2 bases from J, with 14 bases between. The CDR3 is 15 amino acids. Germline V CDR1 and CDR2: MDHEN, SYDVKM. The CDR3 region has the DNA TGTGCCAGCAGCTCCGGGATAGGGGCCTACAATGAGCAGTTCTTC. Translation: CASSSGIGAYNEQFF.

The chain joins TRBV6-1 to TRBJ1-5; possible D gene TRBD1, 5 bases. In germline, CDR1 is MNHNS, CDR2 SASEGT. The CDR3 consists of 12 residues. The V gene lost 10 bases and the J gene lost 5 bases, with 12 bases spanning the gap. CDR3 loop: CATGHSDQPQHF. The DNA of the CDR3 is TGTGCCACCGGACATTCGGATCAGCCCCAGCATTTT.

V is TRBV5-1 and J is TRBJ2-7; D call uncertain. Trimming stripped 0 bases from V and 3 bases from J, with 13 bases between. CDR1 and CDR2 from the germline V gene are SGHRS and YFSETQ. This CDR3 has 15 residues. The DNA of the CDR3 is TGCGCCAGCAGCTTGGAGGTTGGCCCCAACTACGAGCAGTACTTC. Its translation: CASSLEVGPNYEQYF.

The rearrangement uses TRBV15 and TRBJ1-5, with 7 bases fitting TRBD1. The CDR3 loop spans 16 amino acids. With 5 bases clipped from V and 3 bases from J, the junction kept 10 bases outside the gene matches. Germline values: CDR1 LNHNV, CDR2 YYDKDF (reference sequence). The CDR3 DNA reads as TGTGCCACCAGCCATGACAGGGCCGCCAACAATCAGCCCCAGCATTTT. This encodes CATSHDRAANNQPQHF.

The rearrangement uses TRBV7-3 and TRBJ2-3, with D tentatively TRBD1 or TRBD2 (6 bases each). This CDR3 is built from 15 residues. V was clipped by 2 bases and J by 0 bases, with 9 bases between them. CDR1 and CDR2 from the germline V gene are SGHTA and FQGTGA. The CDR3 DNA is TGTGCCAGCAGCTTACAGGGGACTAGCACAGATACGCAGTATTTT. It translates to CASSLQGTSTDTQYF. The complete variable domain, with remaining parts taken from reference TRBV7-3 and TRBJ2-3, reads GAGVSQTPSNKVTEKGKYVELRCDPISGHTALYWYRQSLGQGPEFLIYFQGTGAADDSGLPNDRFFAVRPEGSVSTLKIQRTERGDSAVYLCASSLQGTSTDTQYFGPGTRLTVL.

This sequence joins TRBV6-6 and TRBJ1-1; D remains ambiguous. CDR3 size: 12 residues. The V gene lost 2 bases and the J gene lost 6 bases, with 7 bases spanning the gap. Germline lookup yields CDR1 MNHNY and CDR2 SVGAGI (reference sequence). The CDR3 loop is CASSYGVAEAFF. The CDR3 coding sequence is TGTGCCAGCAGTTACGGAGTCGCTGAAGCTTTCTTT.

The chain couples TRBV28 to TRBJ2-2; D is perhaps TRBD1 or TRBD2 (7 bases each). The CDR3 is 17 amino acids. V lost 3 bases, J lost 2 bases, and 16 bases lay in between. From germline, CDR1 is MDHEN and CDR2 SYDVKM. CDR3 DNA: TGTGCCAGCAGTTTGGGCAGGGGGGGTTTAAACACCGGGGAGCTGTTTTTT. Its translation is CASSLGRGGLNTGELFF.

This chain connects TRBV29-1 to TRBJ2-3, with D possibly being TRBD2 (5 bases). V lost 5 bases and J lost 0, with 6 bases in between. The CDR3 covers 12 residues. Germline lookup yields CDR1 SQVTM and CDR2 ANQGSEA. The CDR3 sequence: CSVRTSTDTQYF. The CDR3 DNA reads as TGCAGCGTTCGGACTAGCACAGATACGCAGTATTTT.

The genes are TRBV27 and TRBJ2-3; no reliable D call. V lost 7 bases and J lost 0, with 14 bases in between. CDR1 and CDR2 from the germline V gene are MNHEY and SMNVEV (reference sequence). This CDR3 is 15 amino acids long. The CDR3 nucleotides are TGTGCCAGCACCCTAGGGTTCGGGAGCACAGATACGCAGTATTTT. Translating gives CASTLGFGSTDTQYF.

J is TRBJ2-7 and V is TRBV12-3 or TRBV12-4; 9 bases are shared with TRBD1. The CDR3 has 14 residues. The trim removed 3 bases at V and 6 bases at J, leaving 6 bases unmatched. Here the CDR3 DNA reads TGTGCCAGCAGTTTCTTACAGGGGGCTGGCGAGCAGTACTTC. Amino acid sequence: CASSFLQGAGEQYF.

The gene calls are TRBV28 and TRBJ2-2; TRBD1 is a possible D gene (6 bases). The CDR3 length is 14 residues. Germline CDR1 is MDHEN and CDR2 is SYDVKM. V lost 7 bases and J lost 7, with 16 bases in between. In nucleotides, the CDR3 is TGTGCCAGCACTGATACAGGGACGGGCGGGGAGCTGTTTTTT. The encoded protein is CASTDTGTGGELFF. Filled out from reference TRBV28 and TRBJ2-2, the complete variable domain reads DVKVTQSSRYLVKRTGEKVFLECVQDMDHENMFWYRQDPGLGLRLIYFSYDVKMKEKGDIPEGYSVSREKKERFSLILESASTNQTSMYLCASTDTGTGGELFFGEGSRLTVL.

The chain has TRBV9 and TRBJ2-3, with D uncertain. Trimming took 7 bases from V and 0 from J, leaving 9 bases between them. CDR3 size: 13 residues. CDR1 and CDR2 (germline): SGDLS, YYNGEE. The CDR3 DNA reads TGTGCCAGCGAAAGCCTTAGCACAGATACGCAGTATTTT. This sequence encodes CASESLSTDTQYF.